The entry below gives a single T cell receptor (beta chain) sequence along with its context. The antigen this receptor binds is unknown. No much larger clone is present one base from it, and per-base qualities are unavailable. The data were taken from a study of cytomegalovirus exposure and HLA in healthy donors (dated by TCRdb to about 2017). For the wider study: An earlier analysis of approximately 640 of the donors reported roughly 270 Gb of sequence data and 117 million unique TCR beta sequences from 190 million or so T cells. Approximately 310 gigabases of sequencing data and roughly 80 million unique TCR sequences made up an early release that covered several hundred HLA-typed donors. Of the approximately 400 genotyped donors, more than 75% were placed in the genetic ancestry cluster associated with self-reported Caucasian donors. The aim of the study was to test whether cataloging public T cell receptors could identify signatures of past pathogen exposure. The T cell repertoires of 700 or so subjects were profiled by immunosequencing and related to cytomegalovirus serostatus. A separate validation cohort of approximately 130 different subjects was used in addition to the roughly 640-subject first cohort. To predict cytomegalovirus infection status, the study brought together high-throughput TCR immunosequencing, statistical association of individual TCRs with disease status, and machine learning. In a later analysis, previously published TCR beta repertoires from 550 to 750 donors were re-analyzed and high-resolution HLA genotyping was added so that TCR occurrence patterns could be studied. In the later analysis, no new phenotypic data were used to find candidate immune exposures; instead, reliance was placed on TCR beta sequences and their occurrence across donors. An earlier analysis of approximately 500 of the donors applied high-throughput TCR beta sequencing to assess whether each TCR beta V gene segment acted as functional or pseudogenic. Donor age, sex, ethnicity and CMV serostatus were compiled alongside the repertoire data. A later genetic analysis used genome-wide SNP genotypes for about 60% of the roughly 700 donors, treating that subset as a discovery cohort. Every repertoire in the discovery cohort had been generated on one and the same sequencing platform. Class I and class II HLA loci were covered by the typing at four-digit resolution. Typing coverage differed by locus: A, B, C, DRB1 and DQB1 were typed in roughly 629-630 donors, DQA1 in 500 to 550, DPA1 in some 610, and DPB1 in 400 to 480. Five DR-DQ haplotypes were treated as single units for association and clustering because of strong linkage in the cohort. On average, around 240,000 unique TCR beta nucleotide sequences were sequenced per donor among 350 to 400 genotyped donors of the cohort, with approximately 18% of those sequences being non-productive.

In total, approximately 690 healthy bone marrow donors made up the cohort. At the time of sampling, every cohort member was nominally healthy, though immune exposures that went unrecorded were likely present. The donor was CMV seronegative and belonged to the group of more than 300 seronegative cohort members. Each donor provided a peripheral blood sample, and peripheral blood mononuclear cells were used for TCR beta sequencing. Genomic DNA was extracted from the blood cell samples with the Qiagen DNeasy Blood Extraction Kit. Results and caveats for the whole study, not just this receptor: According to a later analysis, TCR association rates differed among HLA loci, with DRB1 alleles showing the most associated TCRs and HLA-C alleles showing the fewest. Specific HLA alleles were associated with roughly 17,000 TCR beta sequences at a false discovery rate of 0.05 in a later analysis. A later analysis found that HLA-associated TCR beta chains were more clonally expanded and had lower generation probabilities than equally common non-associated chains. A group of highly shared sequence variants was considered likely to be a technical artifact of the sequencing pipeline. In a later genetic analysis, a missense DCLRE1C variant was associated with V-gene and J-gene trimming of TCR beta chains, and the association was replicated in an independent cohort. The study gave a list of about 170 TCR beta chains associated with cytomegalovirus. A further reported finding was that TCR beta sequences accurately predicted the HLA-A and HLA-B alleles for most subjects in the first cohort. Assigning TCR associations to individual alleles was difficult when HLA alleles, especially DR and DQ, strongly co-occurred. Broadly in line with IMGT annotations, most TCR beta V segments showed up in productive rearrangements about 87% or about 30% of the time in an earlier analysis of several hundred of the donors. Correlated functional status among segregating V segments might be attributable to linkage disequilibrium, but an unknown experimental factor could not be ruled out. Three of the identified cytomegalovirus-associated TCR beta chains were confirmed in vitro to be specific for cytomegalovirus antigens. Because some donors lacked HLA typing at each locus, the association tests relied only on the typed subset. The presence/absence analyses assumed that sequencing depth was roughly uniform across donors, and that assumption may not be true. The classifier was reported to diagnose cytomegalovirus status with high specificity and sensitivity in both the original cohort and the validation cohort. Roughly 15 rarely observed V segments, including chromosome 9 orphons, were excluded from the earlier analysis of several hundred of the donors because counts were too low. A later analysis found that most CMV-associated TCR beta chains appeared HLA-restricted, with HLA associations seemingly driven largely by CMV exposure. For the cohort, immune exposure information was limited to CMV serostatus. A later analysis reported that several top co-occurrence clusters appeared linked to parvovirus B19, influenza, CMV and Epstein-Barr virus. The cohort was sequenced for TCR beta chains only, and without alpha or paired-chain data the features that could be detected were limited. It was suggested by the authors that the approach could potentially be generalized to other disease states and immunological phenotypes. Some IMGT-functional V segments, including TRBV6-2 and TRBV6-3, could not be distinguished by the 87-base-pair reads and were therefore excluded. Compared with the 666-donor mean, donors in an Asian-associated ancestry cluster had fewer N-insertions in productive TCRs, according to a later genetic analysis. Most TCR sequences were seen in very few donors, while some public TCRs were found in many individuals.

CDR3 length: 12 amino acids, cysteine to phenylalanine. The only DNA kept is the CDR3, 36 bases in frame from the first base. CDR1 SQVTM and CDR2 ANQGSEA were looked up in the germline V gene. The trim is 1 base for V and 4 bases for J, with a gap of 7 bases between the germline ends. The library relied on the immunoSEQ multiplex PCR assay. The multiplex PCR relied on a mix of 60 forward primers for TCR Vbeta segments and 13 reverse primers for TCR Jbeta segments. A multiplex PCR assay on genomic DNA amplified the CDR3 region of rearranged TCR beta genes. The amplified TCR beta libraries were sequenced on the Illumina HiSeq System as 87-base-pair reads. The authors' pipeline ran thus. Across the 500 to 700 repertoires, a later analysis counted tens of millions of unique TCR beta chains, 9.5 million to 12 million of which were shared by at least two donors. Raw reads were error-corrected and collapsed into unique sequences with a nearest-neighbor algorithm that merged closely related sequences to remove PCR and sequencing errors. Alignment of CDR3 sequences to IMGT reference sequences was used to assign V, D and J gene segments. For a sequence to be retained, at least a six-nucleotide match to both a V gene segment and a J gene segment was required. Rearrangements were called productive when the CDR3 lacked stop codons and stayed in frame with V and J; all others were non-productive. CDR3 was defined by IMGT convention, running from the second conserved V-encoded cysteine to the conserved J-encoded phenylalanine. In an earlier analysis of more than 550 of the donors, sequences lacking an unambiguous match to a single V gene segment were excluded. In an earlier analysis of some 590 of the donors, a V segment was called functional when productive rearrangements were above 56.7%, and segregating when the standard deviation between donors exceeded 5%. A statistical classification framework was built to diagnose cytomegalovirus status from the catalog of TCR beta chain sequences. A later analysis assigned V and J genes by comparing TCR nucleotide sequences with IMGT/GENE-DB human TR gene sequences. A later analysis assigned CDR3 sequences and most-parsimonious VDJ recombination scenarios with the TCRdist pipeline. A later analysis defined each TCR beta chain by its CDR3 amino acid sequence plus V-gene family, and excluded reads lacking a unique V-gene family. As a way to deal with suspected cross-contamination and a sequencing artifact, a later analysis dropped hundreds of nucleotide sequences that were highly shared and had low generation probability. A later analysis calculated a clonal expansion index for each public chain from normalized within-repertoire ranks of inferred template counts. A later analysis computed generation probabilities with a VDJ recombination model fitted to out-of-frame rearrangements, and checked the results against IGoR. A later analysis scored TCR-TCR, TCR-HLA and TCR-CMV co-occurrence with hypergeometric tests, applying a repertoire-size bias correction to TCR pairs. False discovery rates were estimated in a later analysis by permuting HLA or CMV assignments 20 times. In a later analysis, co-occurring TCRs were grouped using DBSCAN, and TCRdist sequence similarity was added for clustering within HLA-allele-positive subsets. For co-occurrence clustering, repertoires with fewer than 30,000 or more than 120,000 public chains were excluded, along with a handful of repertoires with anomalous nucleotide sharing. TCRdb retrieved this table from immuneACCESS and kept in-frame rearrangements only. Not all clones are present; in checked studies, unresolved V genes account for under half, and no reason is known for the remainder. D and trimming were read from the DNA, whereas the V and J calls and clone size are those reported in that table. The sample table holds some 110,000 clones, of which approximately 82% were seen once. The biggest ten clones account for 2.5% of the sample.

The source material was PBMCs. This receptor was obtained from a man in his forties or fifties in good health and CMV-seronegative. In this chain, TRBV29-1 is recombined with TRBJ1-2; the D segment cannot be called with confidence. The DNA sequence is TGCAGCGTTGAAGCAGGCTCCTATGGCTACACCTTC. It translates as CSVEAGSYGYTF. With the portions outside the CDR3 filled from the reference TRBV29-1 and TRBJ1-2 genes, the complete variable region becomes SAVISQKPSRDICQRGTSLTIQCQVDSQVTMMFWYRQQPGQSLTLIATANQGSEATYESGFVIDKFPISRPNLTFSTLTVSNMSPEDSSIYLCSVEAGSYGYTFGSGTRLTVV.